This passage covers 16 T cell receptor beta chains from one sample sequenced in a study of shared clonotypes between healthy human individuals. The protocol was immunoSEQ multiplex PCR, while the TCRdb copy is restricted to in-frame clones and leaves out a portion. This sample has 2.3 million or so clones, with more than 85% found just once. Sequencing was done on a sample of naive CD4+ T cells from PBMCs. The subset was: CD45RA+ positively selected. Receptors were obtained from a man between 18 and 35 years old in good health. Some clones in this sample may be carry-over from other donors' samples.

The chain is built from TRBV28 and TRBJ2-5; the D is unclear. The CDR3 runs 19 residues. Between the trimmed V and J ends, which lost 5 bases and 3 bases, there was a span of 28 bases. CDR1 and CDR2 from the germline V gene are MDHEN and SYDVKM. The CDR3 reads CASSPYLLGRRDEKETQYF. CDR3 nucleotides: TGTGCCAGCAGTCCATACCTGCTGGGCAGAAGAGACGAAAAAGAGACCCAGTACTTC. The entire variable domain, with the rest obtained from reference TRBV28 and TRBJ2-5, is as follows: DVKVTQSSRYLVKRTGEKVFLECVQDMDHENMFWYRQDPGLGLRLIYFSYDVKMKEKGDIPEGYSVSREKKERFSLILESASTNQTSMYLCASSPYLLGRRDEKETQYFGPGTRLLVL.

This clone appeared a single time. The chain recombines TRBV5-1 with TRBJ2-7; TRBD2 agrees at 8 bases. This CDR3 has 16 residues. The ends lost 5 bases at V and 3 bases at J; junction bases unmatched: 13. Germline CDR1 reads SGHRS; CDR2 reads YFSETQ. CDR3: CASSRGGAGAGYEQYF. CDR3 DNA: TGCGCCAGCAGTCGGGGAGGAGCGGGAGCTGGCTACGAGCAGTACTTC.

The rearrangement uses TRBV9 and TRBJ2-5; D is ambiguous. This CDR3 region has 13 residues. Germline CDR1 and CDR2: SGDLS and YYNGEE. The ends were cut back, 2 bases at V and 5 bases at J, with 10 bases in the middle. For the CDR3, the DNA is TGTGCCAGCAGCGTGACCACCTCGGAGACCCAGTACTTC. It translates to CASSVTTSETQYF.

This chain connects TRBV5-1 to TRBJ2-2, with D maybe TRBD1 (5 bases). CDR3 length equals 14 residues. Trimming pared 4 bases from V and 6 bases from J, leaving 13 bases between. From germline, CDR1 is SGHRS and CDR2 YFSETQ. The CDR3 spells CASSGKTDPGELFF. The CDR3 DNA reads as TGCGCCAGCAGCGGGAAGACAGACCCCGGGGAGCTGTTTTTT.

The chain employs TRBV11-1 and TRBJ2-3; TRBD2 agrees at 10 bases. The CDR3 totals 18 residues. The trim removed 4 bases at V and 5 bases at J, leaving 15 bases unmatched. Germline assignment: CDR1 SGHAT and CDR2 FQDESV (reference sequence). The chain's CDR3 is CASSSGPSGSPPLDTQYF. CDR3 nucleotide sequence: TGTGCCAGCAGCTCAGGCCCTAGCGGGAGCCCCCCATTAGATACGCAGTATTTT.

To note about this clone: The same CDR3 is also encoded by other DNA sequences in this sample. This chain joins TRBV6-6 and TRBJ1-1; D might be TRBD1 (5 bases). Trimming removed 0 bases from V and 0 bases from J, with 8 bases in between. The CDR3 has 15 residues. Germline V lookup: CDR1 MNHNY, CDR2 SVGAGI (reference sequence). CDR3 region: CASSYSGTLNTEAFF. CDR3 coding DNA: TGTGCCAGCAGTTACTCCGGGACCTTGAACACTGAAGCTTTCTTT.

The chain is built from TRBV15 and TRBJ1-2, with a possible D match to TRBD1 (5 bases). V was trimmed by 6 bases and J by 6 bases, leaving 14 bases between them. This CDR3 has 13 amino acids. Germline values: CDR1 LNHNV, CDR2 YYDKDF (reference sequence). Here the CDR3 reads CATSIDLGDGYTF. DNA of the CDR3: TGTGCCACCAGTATAGACTTGGGGGATGGCTACACCTTC.

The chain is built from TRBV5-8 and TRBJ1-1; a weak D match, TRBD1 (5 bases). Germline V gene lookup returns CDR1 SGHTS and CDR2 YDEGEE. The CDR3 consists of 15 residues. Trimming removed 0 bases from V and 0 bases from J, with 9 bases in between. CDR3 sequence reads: CASSLAGRVNTEAFF. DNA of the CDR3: TGTGCCAGCAGCTTGGCGGGCAGGGTGAACACTGAAGCTTTCTTT.

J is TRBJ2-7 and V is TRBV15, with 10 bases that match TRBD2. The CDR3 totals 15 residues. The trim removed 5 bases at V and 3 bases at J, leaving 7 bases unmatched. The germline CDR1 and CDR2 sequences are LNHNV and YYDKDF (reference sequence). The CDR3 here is CATSEIAGGVYEQYF. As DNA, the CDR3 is TGTGCCACCAGCGAAATAGCGGGAGGAGTCTACGAGCAGTACTTC.

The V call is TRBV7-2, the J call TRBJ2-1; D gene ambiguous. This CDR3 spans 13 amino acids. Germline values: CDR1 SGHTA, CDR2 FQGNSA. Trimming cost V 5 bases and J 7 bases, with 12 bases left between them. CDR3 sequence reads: CASSQAPFNEQFF. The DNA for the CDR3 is TGTGCCAGCAGCCAGGCCCCATTTAATGAGCAGTTCTTC. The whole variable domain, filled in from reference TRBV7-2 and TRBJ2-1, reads GAGVSQSPSNKVTEKGKDVELRCDPISGHTALYWYRQSLGQGLEFLIYFQGNSAPDKSGLPSDRFSAERTGGSVSTLTIQRTQQEDSAVYLCASSQAPFNEQFFGPGTRLTVL.

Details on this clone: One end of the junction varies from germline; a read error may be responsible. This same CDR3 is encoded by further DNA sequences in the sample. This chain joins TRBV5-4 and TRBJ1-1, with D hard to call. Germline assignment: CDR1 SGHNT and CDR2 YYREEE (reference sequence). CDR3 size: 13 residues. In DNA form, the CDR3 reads TGCGCCAGCAGCTTTGAGGTGAACACTGAAGCTTTCTTT. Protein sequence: CASSFEVNTEAFF. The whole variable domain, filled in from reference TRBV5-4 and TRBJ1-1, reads ETGVTQSPTHLIKTRGQQVTLRCSSQSGHNTVSWYQQALGQGPQFIFQYYREEENGRGNFPPRFSGLQFPNYSSELNVNALELDDSALYLCASSFEVNTEAFFGQGTRLTVV.

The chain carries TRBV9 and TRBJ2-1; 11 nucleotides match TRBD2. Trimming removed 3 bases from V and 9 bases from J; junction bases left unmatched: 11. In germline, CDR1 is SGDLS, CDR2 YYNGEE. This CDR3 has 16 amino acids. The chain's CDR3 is CASSGQLAGVGGEQFF. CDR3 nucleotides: TGTGCCAGCAGCGGCCAACTAGCGGGAGTTGGCGGTGAGCAGTTCTTC.

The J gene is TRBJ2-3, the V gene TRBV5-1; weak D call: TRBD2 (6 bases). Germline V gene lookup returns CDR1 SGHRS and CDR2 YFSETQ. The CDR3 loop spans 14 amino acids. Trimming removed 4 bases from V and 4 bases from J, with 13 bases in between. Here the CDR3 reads CASSTSGDSDTQYF. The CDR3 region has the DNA TGCGCCAGCAGCACCTCGGGGGATTCAGATACGCAGTATTTT.

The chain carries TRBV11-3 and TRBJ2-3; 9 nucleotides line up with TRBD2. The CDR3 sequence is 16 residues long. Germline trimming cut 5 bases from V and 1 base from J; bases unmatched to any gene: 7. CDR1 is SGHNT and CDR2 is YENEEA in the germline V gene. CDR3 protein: CASSLNQREGTDTQYF. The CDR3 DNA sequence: TGTGCCAGCAGCCTTAACCAGCGGGAGGGCACAGATACGCAGTATTTT.

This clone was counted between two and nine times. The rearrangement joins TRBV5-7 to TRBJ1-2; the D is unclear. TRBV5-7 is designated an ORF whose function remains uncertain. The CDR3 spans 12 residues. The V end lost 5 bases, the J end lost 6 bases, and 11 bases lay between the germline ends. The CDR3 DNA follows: TGTGCCAGCAGTTACACTCAGGATGGCTACACCTTC. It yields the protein CASSYTQDGYTF.

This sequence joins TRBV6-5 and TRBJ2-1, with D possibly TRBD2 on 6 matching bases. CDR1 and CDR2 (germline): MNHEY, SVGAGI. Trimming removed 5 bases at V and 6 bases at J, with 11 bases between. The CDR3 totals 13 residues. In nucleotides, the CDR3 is TGTGCCAGCAGTAACGGGAGCCCCAATGAGCAGTTCTTC. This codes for CASSNGSPNEQFF.